What follows are 19 T cell receptor beta chains derived from one specimen sequenced in a study of cytomegalovirus exposure and HLA in healthy donors. Primers included in the PCR were 60 Vbeta and 13 Jbeta primers. Libraries were prepared by immunoSEQ multiplex PCR; TCRdb keeps only in-frame clonotypes and omits some of them. This sample yields about 150,000 clones, of which around four fifths are seen a single time; about 1.6% belongs to the top ten. Sequencing used PBMCs. The source of these receptors is a man aged 40-50 years in good health and CMV-seronegative.

The rearrangement joins TRBV7-8 to TRBJ2-1; tentative D call: TRBD2 (7 bases). Trimming took 6 bases from V and 3 from J, leaving 15 bases between them. From germline, CDR1 is SGHVS and CDR2 FQNEAQ. This CDR3 comprises 15 residues. The CDR3, as DNA: TGTGCCAGCAGTCTAGGGGGGGCTATCTACAATGAGCAGTTCTTC. Its translation is CASSLGGAIYNEQFF. Supplemented by reference TRBV7-8 and TRBJ2-1, the full variable domain reads GAGVSQSPRYKVAKRGQDVALRCDPISGHVSLFWYQQALGQGPEFLTYFQNEAQLDKSGLPSDRFFAERPEGSVSTLKIQRTQQEDSAVYLCASSLGGAIYNEQFFGPGTRLTVL.

This rearrangement joins TRBV5-4 to TRBJ2-1, with D maybe TRBD2 (6 bases). The CDR3 spans 11 residues. Germline V CDR1 and CDR2: SGHNT, YYREEE (reference sequence). Trimming removed 6 bases from V and 9 bases from J, with 10 bases in between. The CDR3 DNA reads TGTGCCAGCACCGGGGGAGGTGAGCAGTTCTTC. Translating it yields CASTGGGEQFF.

The rearrangement uses TRBV27 and TRBJ2-1, with 10 bases that match TRBD2. This CDR3 contains 14 residues. With V trimmed by 3 bases and J by 9 bases, 5 bases remained unmatched. From germline, CDR1 is MNHEY and CDR2 SMNVEV (reference sequence). In DNA, the CDR3 is TGTGCCAGCAGTTTGGGACTAGCGATCCGTGAGCAGTTCTTC. Encoded protein: CASSLGLAIREQFF.

J is TRBJ1-3 and V is TRBV4-3, with 7 bases matching TRBD1. The CDR3 loop spans 15 amino acids. J lost 8 bases, V lost 4 bases, and 11 bases had no gene match. Looked up from germline, CDR1 is LGHNA and CDR2 is YSLEER. The CDR3: CASSPSGTEGDTIYF. CDR3 DNA: TGCGCCAGCAGCCCCTCGGGGACAGAGGGAGACACCATATATTTT.

The chain links TRBV7-9 to TRBJ2-5; TRBD1 might be the D (6 bases). Trimming took 10 bases from V and 3 from J, leaving 18 bases between them. CDR1 and CDR2 from the germline V gene are SEHNR and FQNEAQ (reference sequence). This CDR3 comprises 14 residues. The CDR3 reads CATPPRTAEETQYF. The CDR3 DNA follows: TGTGCCACCCCCCCAAGGACAGCCGAAGAGACCCAGTACTTC.

V is TRBV5-1 and J is TRBJ2-7; D is possibly TRBD2 (5 bases). V lost 1 base to trimming and J lost 0 bases, with 14 bases between them. Germline CDR1 and CDR2: SGHRS and YFSETQ. The CDR3 loop spans 16 amino acids. This chain's CDR3 is CASSLWTDSSSYEQYF. The CDR3 DNA is TGCGCCAGCAGCTTGTGGACGGACTCAAGCTCCTACGAGCAGTACTTC.

The chain is built from TRBV6-5 and TRBJ2-1; 8 nucleotides match TRBD1. J lost 3 bases, V lost 2 bases, and 3 bases had no gene match. Germline CDR1 and CDR2: MNHEY and SVGAGI. The CDR3 has 15 amino acids. CDR3: CASSYGQGLYNEQFF. The DNA for the CDR3 is TGTGCCAGCAGTTACGGACAGGGCCTCTACAATGAGCAGTTCTTC.

The chain joins TRBV5-6 to TRBJ2-1; D may be TRBD1 (6 bases). V lost 0 bases and J 2 bases, leaving 9 bases between the germline ends. The CDR3 sequence is 15 residues long. Germline V gives CDR1 SGHDT, CDR2 YYEEEE. The CDR3 nucleotides are TGTGCCAGCAGCTTGGTATCAGGGGCCTACAATGAGCAGTTCTTC. Protein product: CASSLVSGAYNEQFF. The variable domain in full, completed from reference TRBV5-6 and TRBJ2-1, reads DAGVTQSPTHLIKTRGQQVTLRCSPKSGHDTVSWYQQALGQGPQFIFQYYEEEERQRGNFPDRFSGHQFPNYSSELNVNALLLGDSALYLCASSLVSGAYNEQFFGPGTRLTVL.

This chain's CDR3 is CASSAPGGSSYNEQFF. The CDR3 coding sequence is TGTGCCAGCAGCGCTCCCGGGGGGAGCTCCTACAATGAGCAGTTCTTC. V is TRBV9 and J is TRBJ2-1; TRBD2 aligns across 7 bases. V trimming: 3 bases; J trimming: 0 bases; junction bases outside the gene matches: 6. The germline V gene encodes CDR1 SGDLS and CDR2 YYNGEE. This CDR3 has 16 residues.

Only a few counts were recorded for this clone. The chain joins TRBV6-1 to TRBJ2-7; TRBD2 agrees at 7 bases. The J segment lost 5 bases and the V segment lost 4 bases, leaving 14 bases of the junction unmatched. The CDR3 is made up of 16 amino acids. Germline values: CDR1 MNHNS, CDR2 SASEGT. The CDR3 sequence is CASSVSTSGVRNEQYF. The CDR3, as DNA: TGTGCCAGCAGTGTCTCGACGAGCGGGGTGAGAAACGAGCAGTACTTC.

The chain joins TRBV7-8 to TRBJ2-5; 11 bases align to TRBD2. Germline-derived CDR1 and CDR2 are SGHVS and FQNEAQ. The CDR3 length is 14 residues. V shed 6 bases and J 5 bases; nucleotides not matched to a gene: 5. The CDR3 DNA follows: TGTGCCAGCAGTTTTAGCGGGAGGGACGAGACCCAGTACTTC. Its translation is CASSFSGRDETQYF.

Details on this clone: A read error may account for a junction end that differs from germline. The chain couples TRBV28 to TRBJ2-5; 7 nucleotides align to TRBD1. Germline CDR1 reads MDHEN; CDR2 reads SYDVKM. This CDR3 is 16 amino acids long. The chain's CDR3 is CASRSPTTGRQGTQYF. CDR3 coding DNA: TGTGCCAGCAGGTCCCCCACGACAGGGCGGCAAGGGACCCAGTACTTC.

This clone was counted a few times. The chain joins TRBV9 to TRBJ2-7; 8 bases fit TRBD1. Germline V gene lookup returns CDR1 SGDLS and CDR2 YYNGEE. V shed 4 bases and J 2 bases; nucleotides not matched to a gene: 5. This CDR3 has 14 residues. CDR3 sequence reads: CASSPGTGAYEQYF. Here the CDR3 DNA reads TGTGCCAGCAGCCCCGGGACAGGAGCCTACGAGCAGTACTTC.

This chain connects TRBV6-5 to TRBJ1-1; possible D gene TRBD1, 5 bases. V was clipped by 0 bases and J by 4 bases, with 6 bases between them. Germline-derived CDR1 and CDR2 are MNHEY and SVGAGI. The CDR3 is 13 residues long. The CDR3 region has the DNA TGTGCCAGCAGTTACTCACAGGTCACTGAAGCTTTCTTT. Its protein product is CASSYSQVTEAFF.

This clone was observed a single time. The chain recombines TRBV7-9 with TRBJ2-7, with TRBD1 matching 9 bases. The CDR3 has 14 residues. The germline CDR1 and CDR2 sequences are SEHNR and FQNEAQ (reference sequence). The J segment lost 7 bases and the V segment lost 5 bases, leaving 9 bases of the junction unmatched. CDR3 in amino acids: CASSPLQGAREQYF. CDR3 DNA sequence: TGTGCCAGCAGCCCTTTACAGGGGGCAAGGGAGCAGTACTTC.

The chain couples TRBV5-5 to TRBJ2-1, with a tentative D call TRBD2 (6 bases). V was shortened by 3 bases and J by 4 bases, with 17 bases between the two germline ends. The CDR3 runs 16 residues. Per germline, CDR1 SGHKS and CDR2 YYEKEE (reference sequence). DNA of the CDR3: TGTGCCAGCAGCTGGGGGGTGGGGGGTTCGTACAATGAGCAGTTCTTC. Protein: CASSWGVGGSYNEQFF.

This clone was seen a single time. The gene calls are TRBV27 and TRBJ1-2, with 7 bases fitting TRBD1. CDR3 length: 14 residues. The ends lost 6 bases at V and 0 bases at J; junction bases unmatched: 4. The germline gives CDR1 MNHEY, CDR2 SMNVEV (reference sequence). The chain's CDR3 is CASRRTGSNYGYTF. As DNA, the CDR3 is TGTGCCAGCAGAAGGACAGGCTCTAACTATGGCTACACCTTC.

The rearrangement uses TRBV13 and TRBJ2-1; 8 nucleotides agree with TRBD1. CDR1 is PRHDT and CDR2 is FYEKMQ in the germline V gene (reference sequence). V trimming: 5 bases; J trimming: 4 bases; junction bases outside the gene matches: 7. The CDR3 spans 15 residues. The CDR3 loop is CASSPGTGLYNEQFF. Written as DNA, the CDR3 is TGTGCCAGCAGCCCGGGGACAGGTCTATACAATGAGCAGTTCTTC.

The chain combines TRBV6-6 with TRBJ2-1; 11 bases are shared with TRBD2. Germline V lookup: CDR1 MNHNY, CDR2 SVGAGI (reference sequence). There are 15 residues in the CDR3. V lost 4 bases and J lost 9; bases outside the gene matches: 8. The CDR3 is CASSFGLAGRGEQFF. CDR3 bases: TGTGCCAGCAGTTTCGGACTAGCGGGTCGGGGTGAGCAGTTCTTC.